This TCR beta chain is from a study of cytomegalovirus exposure and HLA in healthy donors. With 60 Vbeta and 13 Jbeta primers, the PCR was carried out. Generated by immunoSEQ multiplex PCR, the TCRdb table keeps only in-frame clones and is missing some. The profile shows over 200,000 clones, 70% of them singletons. Study results and caveats: An analysis was carried out later, and it reportedly showed fewer N-insertions in an Asian-associated ancestry cluster than the 666-donor mean. The authors assumed roughly uniform sequencing depth across donors for presence/absence analyses.

On this clone: Its antigen is not identified.

After removal of 4 bases from V and 2 bases from J, the junction contained 5 bases not matched to a gene. The germline gives CDR1 SGHTS, CDR2 YDEGEE. The CDR3 contains 15 residues. The TCR was taken from a man aged 35 to 55 in good health and CMV-seropositive. V usage is TRBV5-8 and J usage is TRBJ1-2; the match to TRBD1 covers 10 bases. Sequenced material: PBMCs. CDR3 sequence reads: CASSLPGQGNYGYTF. The CDR3 nucleotides read TGTGCCAGCAGCCTACCGGGACAGGGGAACTATGGCTACACCTTC. Combining the CDR3 with reference TRBV5-8 and TRBJ1-2 gives the whole variable domain EAGVTQSPTHLIKTRGQQATLRCSPISGHTSVYWYQQALGLGLQFLLWYDEGEERNRGNFPPRFSGRQFPNYSSELNVNALELEDSALYLCASSLPGQGNYGYTFGSGTRLTVV.